A selection of T cell receptor beta chains follows, all from one sample in a study of memory CD4+ T cells and cytomegalovirus serostatus. Produced via immunoSEQ multiplex PCR; TCRdb's table is partial and in-frame only. The table has roughly 64,000 clones, approximately 80% seen once; the top ten hold about 1%. The source material was memory CD4+ T cells from blood. The receptors here all came from an adult in good health and CMV-seronegative. CDR3s include the opening cysteine and the closing phenylalanine or tryptophan. The D gene is left open where the match is weak. Clone sizes are given selectively: once, few, many, or a class where the clone is expanded.

TRBJ2-6 | NA | TRBD1 | TRBV18 | CASSPSTGGTGANVLTF | TGTGCCAGCTCACCCTCGACAGGGGGCACTGGGGCCAACGTCCTGACTTTC
TRBJ1-3 | NA | TRBD1 | TRBV4-1 | CASSQEQGRDSSVSGNTIYF | TGCGCCAGCAGCCAAGAACAGGGGCGGGACAGTTCCGTTTCTGGAAACACCATATATTTT
TRBJ2-2 | NA | NA | TRBV5-6 | CASSLAPVGELFF | TGTGCCAGCAGCTTGGCCCCGGTCGGGGAGCTGTTTTTT
TRBJ1-3 | NA | NA | TRBV29-1 | CSVEGGGAGLNTIYF | TGCAGCGTTGAAGGGGGAGGCGCAGGGCTAAACACCATATATTTT
TRBJ2-3 | NA | TRBD2 | TRBV7-3 | CASSLFPSGSADTQYF | TGTGCCAGCAGCTTATTCCCCAGCGGGAGCGCAGATACGCAGTATTTT
TRBJ1-1 | NA | TRBD1 | TRBV29-1 | CSVRQGDRHTEAFF | TGCAGCGTCCGACAGGGGGATCGACACACTGAAGCTTTCTTT
TRBJ1-2 | NA | NA | TRBV5-4 | CASSLQRGIYGYTF | TGTGCCAGCAGCCTTCAAAGGGGAATCTATGGCTACACCTTC
TRBJ2-2 | NA | NA | TRBV27 | CAPREGVAGELFF | TGTGCCCCAAGGGAAGGGGTCGCCGGGGAGCTGTTTTTT
TRBJ1-2 | NA | TRBD1 | TRBV7-2 | CASRSGQPPNYGYTF | TGTGCCAGCAGATCGGGACAGCCTCCTAACTATGGCTACACCTTC
TRBJ1-2 | NA | NA | TRBV6-6 | CASSQQRDYGYTF | TGTGCCAGCAGTCAGCAACGGGACTATGGCTACACCTTC
TRBJ1-4 | NA | TRBD1 | TRBV19 | CASSSTGSNEKLFF | TGTGCCAGTAGTTCGACAGGGAGTAATGAAAAACTGTTTTTT
TRBJ1-2 | NA | NA | TRBV5-4 | CASSLEGPWAGYTF | TGTGCCAGCAGCTTGGAGGGGCCGTGGGCCGGCTACACCTTC
TRBJ2-1 | NA | NA | TRBV29-1 | CSVNPGTRSNEQFF | TGCAGCGTTAACCCCGGGACGCGGAGCAATGAGCAGTTCTTC
TRBJ1-2 | few | NA | TRBV7-2 | CASSQRQGYTF | TGTGCCAGCAGCCAACGTCAAGGCTACACCTTC
TRBJ1-2 | NA | NA | TRBV6-1 | CASSEAPQGSRFYGYTF | TGTGCCAGCAGTGAAGCCCCACAGGGTTCCCGATTTTATGGCTACACCTTC
TRBJ1-5 | NA | NA | TRBV10-3 | CAISETQGSNQPQHF | TGTGCCATCAGTGAGACCCAGGGCAGCAATCAGCCCCAGCATTTT
TRBJ1-2 | NA | NA | TRBV5-4 | CASTSLGGPANYGYTF | TGTGCCAGCACCTCCCTTGGGGGGCCAGCTAACTATGGCTACACCTTC
TRBJ1-2 | NA | TRBD1 | TRBV27 | CASSLSTGQGYGYTF | TGTGCCAGCAGTTTATCGACGGGACAGGGCTATGGCTACACCTTC
TRBJ2-6 | NA | NA | TRBV7-9 | CASSLLRGRRGSGANVLTF | TGTGCCAGCAGCTTACTACGGGGGCGACGTGGGTCTGGGGCCAACGTCCTGACTTTC
TRBJ1-2 | NA | NA | TRBV5-1 | CASSLGSGPNYGYTF | TGCGCCAGCAGCTTGGGGTCAGGGCCTAACTATGGCTACACCTTC
TRBJ1-1 | NA | NA | TRBV23-1 | CASSQSSHSRNTEAFF | TGCGCCAGCAGTCAATCGTCCCACTCTAGGAACACTGAAGCTTTCTTT
TRBJ1-5 | NA | NA | TRBV5-6 | CASSLTWGNQPQHF | TGTGCCAGCAGCTTAACATGGGGCAATCAGCCCCAGCATTTT
TRBJ1-4 | NA | NA | TRBV5-4 | CASSSGQPGEKLFF | TGTGCCAGCAGCTCAGGCCAACCGGGTGAAAAACTGTTTTTT
TRBJ2-7 | NA | TRBD2 | TRBV7-2 | CASSETSGSSYEQYF | TGTGCCAGCAGCGAGACTAGCGGGAGTAGTTACGAGCAGTACTTC
TRBJ1-4 | few | TRBD1 | TRBV5-6 | CASSSKAGGGYEKLFF | TGTGCCAGCAGCTCAAAAGCAGGGGGCGGTTATGAAAAACTGTTTTTT
TRBJ2-7 | NA | NA | TRBV10-2 | CASSDPPAAYEQYF | TGCGCCAGCAGTGATCCGCCAGCTGCGTACGAGCAGTACTTC
TRBJ2-7 | NA | TRBD2 | TRBV7-8 | CASSLLTGGGYEQYF | TGTGCCAGCAGCTTATTGACGGGAGGAGGCTACGAGCAGTACTTC
TRBJ1-1 | NA | NA | TRBV29-1 | CSVVVTLNTEAFF | TGCAGCGTTGTTGTTACCTTGAACACTGAAGCTTTCTTT
TRBJ1-2 | few | TRBD1 | TRBV7-9 | CASSVGQNYGYTF | TGTGCCAGCAGCGTGGGACAGAACTATGGCTACACCTTC
TRBJ2-3 | NA | NA | TRBV6-5 | CASSFGRGRTDTQYF | TGTGCCAGCAGTTTCGGCAGGGGGAGGACAGATACGCAGTATTTT
TRBJ2-1 | NA | TRBD1 | TRBV6-5 | CASRSGTGSGNEQFF | TGTGCCAGCAGATCTGGGACAGGGTCCGGGAATGAGCAGTTCTTC
TRBJ2-3 | once | NA | TRBV6-5 | CASKPSFPPRQYF | TGTGCCAGCAAGCCTAGCTTCCCCCCTAGGCAGTATTTT
TRBJ2-1 | NA | NA | TRBV6-5 | CASSYLHEQFF | TGTGCCAGCAGTTACTTGCATGAGCAGTTCTTC
TRBJ2-5 | NA | TRBD2 | TRBV2 | CASKPSGGGETQYF | TGTGCCAGCAAGCCTAGCGGGGGGGGAGAGACCCAGTACTTC
TRBJ1-1 | NA | TRBD1 | TRBV2 | CASSGEGAGTEAFF | TGTGCCAGCAGTGGTGAGGGGGCCGGCACTGAAGCTTTCTTT
TRBJ1-1 | NA | NA | TRBV18 | CASSPTGMNTEAFF | TGTGCCAGCTCTCCGACAGGCATGAACACTGAAGCTTTCTTT
TRBJ1-2 | NA | NA | TRBV20-1 | CSARPREGYTF | TGCAGTGCTAGACCCAGGGAGGGCTACACCTTC
TRBJ2-7 | NA | NA | TRBV7-2 | CASSLGAATGYEQYF | TGTGCCAGCAGCTTAGGGGCTGCCACGGGTTACGAGCAGTACTTC
TRBJ1-4 | few | NA | TRBV7-3 | CASSPTGQRGEKLFF | TGTGCCAGCAGCCCCACGGGGCAGCGTGGTGAAAAACTGTTTTTT
TRBJ2-3 | few | NA | TRBV28 | CASILDPSTDTQYF | TGTGCCAGCATTCTGGACCCGAGCACAGATACGCAGTATTTT
TRBJ1-2 | once | TRBD1 | TRBV5-4 | CASSGSGGPFYGYTF | TGTGCCAGCAGCGGATCAGGGGGGCCCTTCTATGGCTACACCTTC
TRBJ2-7 | NA | NA | TRBV10-3 | CAISNSQGPTYEQYF | TGTGCCATCAGCAATTCACAGGGACCAACCTACGAGCAGTACTTC
TRBJ2-7 | NA | NA | TRBV6-5 | CASRDERKGSYEQYF | TGTGCCAGCAGGGACGAGCGGAAGGGGTCCTACGAGCAGTACTTC
TRBJ1-2 | NA | TRBD1 | TRBV5-1 | CASSVATGEIYGYTF | TGCGCCAGCAGCGTAGCGACAGGGGAGATTTATGGCTACACCTTC
TRBJ1-2 | NA | TRBD1 | TRBV2 | CASSSLGQDYYGYTF | TGTGCCAGCAGCTCTTTGGGACAGGATTACTATGGCTACACCTTC
TRBJ1-4 | NA | NA | TRBV2 | CASSPRGRSANEKLFF | TGTGCCAGCAGCCCACGGGGACGTTCGGCTAATGAAAAACTGTTTTTT
TRBJ2-7 | NA | TRBD1 | TRBV5-1 | CASSSHRDRVYEQYF | TGCGCCAGCAGCTCCCACCGGGACAGGGTCTACGAGCAGTACTTC
TRBJ1-2 | NA | TRBD1 | TRBV19 | CASSWTGISNYGYTF | TGTGCCAGTAGCTGGACAGGGATTAGTAACTATGGCTACACCTTC